These 8 T cell receptor beta chains were sequenced from one sample in a study of blood T cell repertoires in COVID-19. The protocol was immunoSEQ multiplex PCR, while the TCRdb copy is restricted to in-frame clones and leaves out a portion. This table holds nearly 250,000 clones, around nine tenths found once. Sample: peripheral blood. Every receptor here comes from a woman aged 55-70 years who had recovered from COVID-19.

This chain joins TRBV28 and TRBJ2-5; 10 bases are shared with TRBD2. Germline CDR1 is MDHEN and CDR2 is SYDVKM. Unmatched junction bases numbered 11, after V lost 4 bases and J lost 6 bases. The CDR3 has 16 residues. CDR3: CASSSLLAGRGKTQYF. The CDR3 nucleotides are TGTGCCAGCAGTTCCCTACTAGCGGGGCGGGGAAAGACCCAGTACTTC.

This clone appeared a few times. The chain carries TRBV18 and TRBJ1-1; D possibly corresponds to TRBD1 (6 bases). In germline, CDR1 is KGHSH, CDR2 LQKENI. Trimming shortened V by 1 base and J by 7 bases, and 10 bases separated the two germline ends. The CDR3 consists of 13 residues. The CDR3 sequence: CASSPQNRDEAFF. In DNA, the CDR3 is TGTGCCAGCTCACCACAGAACAGGGATGAAGCTTTCTTT. Full variable domain (remainder filled in from reference TRBV18 and TRBJ1-1): NAGVMQNPRHLVRRRGQEARLRCSPMKGHSHVYWYRQLPEEGLKFMVYLQKENIIDESGMPKERFSAEFPKEGPSILRIQQVVRGDSAAYFCASSPQNRDEAFFGQGTRLTVV.

The CDR3 DNA sequence: TGTGCCACCAGCCGTAGACGGACAGGGGACGAGCAGTTCTTC. Its translation is CATSRRRTGDEQFF. This chain connects TRBV15 to TRBJ2-1, with 9 bases fitting TRBD1. The CDR3 runs to 14 residues. V lost 5 bases to trimming and J lost 10 bases; unmatched junction nucleotides: 9. Germline V gene sequence: CDR1 LNHNV, CDR2 YYDKDF (reference sequence).

J is TRBJ2-1 and V is TRBV4-1; 13 nucleotides agree with TRBD2. With V trimmed by 2 bases and J by 7 bases, 2 bases remained unmatched. CDR1 and CDR2 (germline): MGHRA, YSYEKL. CDR3 size: 15 residues. The CDR3, as DNA: TGCGCCAGCAGCCAAACTAGCGGGGGGGGAAATGAGCAGTTCTTC. The encoded protein is CASSQTSGGGNEQFF.

This clone was found many times. The chain links TRBV28 to TRBJ1-2; D is undetermined. Trimming removed 2 bases from V and 3 bases from J, with 10 bases in between. In germline, CDR1 is MDHEN, CDR2 SYDVKM. This CDR3 has 14 amino acids. This CDR3 reads CASSLVAVYYGYTF. The DNA for the CDR3 is TGTGCCAGCAGTTTAGTGGCAGTTTACTATGGCTACACCTTC.

J is TRBJ1-4 and V is TRBV28; a weak D match, TRBD1 (6 bases). Trimming removed 4 bases from V and 7 bases from J, with 16 bases in between. The CDR3 has 15 residues. Germline loops: CDR1 MDHEN, CDR2 SYDVKM. CDR3 sequence (DNA): TGTGCCAGCAGTTCGATCCAGGGGAAGACTGAAAAACTGTTTTTT. Protein: CASSSIQGKTEKLFF.

This clone has a single count. The rearrangement links TRBV14 to TRBJ1-2; 7 nucleotides match TRBD1. The length of the CDR3 is 18 residues. After removal of 0 bases from V and 7 bases from J, the junction contained 17 bases not matched to a gene. Per the germline V gene, CDR1 is SGHDN and CDR2 is FVKESK. DNA of the CDR3: TGTGCCAGCAGCCAAGACGACAGGGTAGCCTATCGAGCCTTTGGCTACACCTTC. This encodes CASSQDDRVAYRAFGYTF.

The CDR3 protein is CASSLVATGLNYGYTF. For the CDR3, the DNA is TGCGCCAGCAGCTTGGTGGCAACAGGGCTAAACTATGGCTACACCTTC. The V call is TRBV5-1, the J call TRBJ1-2; D might be TRBD1 (6 bases). Between the trimmed V and J ends, which lost 0 bases and 2 bases, there was a span of 14 bases. The CDR3 totals 16 residues. Germline V lookup: CDR1 SGHRS, CDR2 YFSETQ.